Listed below are T cell receptor beta chains from one sample, sequenced in a study of shared T cell receptors in the human thymus. TCRdb keeps only in-frame clones here, not all; method: immunoSEQ multiplex PCR. The data show hundreds of thousands of clones, with 85% to 90% seen just once and about 0.01% held by the top ten. The sample also formed part of further work on human thymus T cells.

Specimen: thymocytes. These TCRs come from a boy younger than two with a congenital heart defect. Each CDR3 is given with its conserved first and last residue. The D gene is left open where the match is weak. Size is omitted from some rows. Given values are once, few, many or a class for expanded clones.

abundance	len	v_gene	d_gene	j_gene	CDR3nt	CDR3aa
.	12	TRBV2	.	TRBJ2-7	TGTGCCACCCACTACGCCGCCTACGAGCAGCACTTC	CATHYAAYEQHF
.	20	TRBV7-4	TRBD1	TRBJ1-5	TGTGCCAGCAGCTTAGTGGGAGGGCGGGACAGGGTTTTGGGCAATCAGCCCCAGCATTTT	CASSLVGGRDRVLGNQPQHF
.	15	TRBV7-2	TRBD1	TRBJ2-2	TGTGCCAGCAGGGGGGACAGGGGGAACACCGGGGAGCTGTTTTTT	CASRGDRGNTGELFF
.	14	TRBV6-1	.	TRBJ2-7	TGTGCCAGCAGTGATTCTCTCAGTCCCTACGAGCAGTACTTC	CASSDSLSPYEQYF
.	19	TRBV4-3	TRBD2	TRBJ2-1	TGCGCCAGCAGCCAAGAACAGGGACTAGCGGGAGGGCCCTACAATGAGCAGTTCTTC	CASSQEQGLAGGPYNEQFF
.	13	TRBV27	.	TRBJ1-3	TGTGCCAGCAGGGAGAGCGCGGGAAACACCATATATTTT	CASRESAGNTIYF
.	14	TRBV10-3	TRBD1	TRBJ2-3	TGTGCCATCAGCGGACAGGAGAGCACAGATACGCAGTATTTT	CAISGQESTDTQYF
.	13	TRBV30	.	TRBJ2-3	TGTGCCTGGTGTTCAGCCGCGGGGGATACGCAGTATTTT	CAWCSAAGDTQYF
.	17	TRBV4-3	.	TRBJ2-3	TGCGCCAGCAGCCAATCACTAGCTCCCACTAGCACAGATACGCAGTATTTT	CASSQSLAPTSTDTQYF
.	14	TRBV28	TRBD1	TRBJ1-1	TGTGCCAGCAACCCGGACAGGGGGGGTCCGGAAGCTTTCTTT	CASNPDRGGPEAFF
.	14	TRBV6-1	TRBD1	TRBJ1-4	TGTGCCACCATGGGGGACAGGGGGCAGGAAAAACTGTTTTTT	CATMGDRGQEKLFF
.	16	TRBV7-2	.	TRBJ1-3	TGTGCCAGCAGCTTATTGGGGGGGGTTCTCGGAAACACCATATATTTT	CASSLLGGVLGNTIYF
few	18	TRBV27	TRBD2	TRBJ2-7	TGTGCCAGCAGTTTAGTATCCCCACTAGCGGCCTACTCCTACGAGCAGTACTTC	CASSLVSPLAAYSYEQYF
once	15	TRBV7-9	.	TRBJ2-7	TGTGCCAGCAGCTTAGCGTGGCAGGGAAAGGGCGAGCAGTACTTC	CASSLAWQGKGEQYF
.	18	TRBV28	TRBD1	TRBJ1-3	TGTGCCAGCGGACTAGACAGGGGATCGGACCATACTGGAAACACCATATATTTT	CASGLDRGSDHTGNTIYF
.	14	TRBV5-4	.	TRBJ2-7	TGTGCCAGCAGCTTGAGCAGCGGACGGGGTGAGCAGTACTTC	CASSLSSGRGEQYF
.	16	TRBV7-9	.	TRBJ2-2	TGTGCCAGCAGCCTAGGGAGAGAGCGGGACACCGGGGAGCTGTTTTTT	CASSLGRERDTGELFF
.	16	TRBV28	.	TRBJ2-1	TGTGCCAGCAGTCCCCCCGACACAATATCCTACAATGAGCAGTTCTTC	CASSPPDTISYNEQFF
.	15	TRBV5-6	.	TRBJ1-3	TGTGCCAGCAGCTCATACCGGGGCTCTGGAAACACCATATATTTT	CASSSYRGSGNTIYF
.	17	TRBV5-1	.	TRBJ1-3	TGCGCCAGCAGCTTGGATACAGGGACCATCTCTGGAAACACCATATATTTT	CASSLDTGTISGNTIYF
.	17	TRBV19	TRBD2	TRBJ2-3	TGTGCCAGTAGTTTTCCGACTAGCGGGAGAAGCACAGATACGCAGTATTTT	CASSFPTSGRSTDTQYF
.	14	TRBV7-9	.	TRBJ2-7	TGTGCCAGCAGCCCTCTGACTAGTTTCTACGAGCAGTACTTC	CASSPLTSFYEQYF
once	14	TRBV9	.	TRBJ2-1	TGTGCCAGCAGCGTAGGGTTCAGCTACAATGAGCAGTTCTTC	CASSVGFSYNEQFF
.	16	TRBV19	.	TRBJ1-5	TGTGCCAGTAGTACTGGACGGACTATAAGCAATCAGCCCCAGCATTTT	CASSTGRTISNQPQHF
.	15	TRBV30	.	TRBJ2-7	TGTGCCTGGAGTCCCCCGGCGGTAGCTAGCCACGAGCAGTACTTC	CAWSPPAVASHEQYF
.	14	TRBV6-5	TRBD1	TRBJ1-2	TGTGCCAGCAGTTCCGGGACAGAAGCCTATGGCTACACCTTC	CASSSGTEAYGYTF
.	16	TRBV19	TRBD2	TRBJ2-3	TGTGCCAGTAGGCTAGCGGGAGACGAGGGCACAGATACGCAGTATTTT	CASRLAGDEGTDTQYF
.	17	TRBV5-6	TRBD1	TRBJ2-7	TGTGCCAGCAGCCTATCCAGGGGGCCCCCCCCACACGTCGGGCAGTACTTC	CASSLSRGPPPHVGQYF
.	15	TRBV27	TRBD2	TRBJ2-7	TGTGCCAGCAGTACCACTAGCGGGAGTGTGTACGAGCAGTACTTC	CASSTTSGSVYEQYF